Listed below are T cell receptor beta chains from one sample, sequenced in a study of identical twins. TCRdb reprocessed the 5' RACE reads with MiXCR, giving one entry per CDR3 protein. The table has fewer than 350,000 distinct CDR3 sequences, roughly 8.6% seen once. In addition, the sample was reused for a study of yellow fever vaccine responses in identical twins.

The sequenced sample consisted of memory (CD45RO+) T cells sorted from blood. The receptor set was obtained from a woman aged 18-30 years in good health. Both conserved end residues are part of each CDR3. D genes are given only for firm matches. Clone sizes are given selectively: once, few, many, or a class where the clone is expanded.

j_call d_call v_call clone_size cdr3_nt cdr3_aa
TRBJ2-2 TRBD1 TRBV5-1 - TGCGCCAGCAGCTTCGGACAGGGGATCGCGAACACCGGGGAGCTGTTTTTT CASSFGQGIANTGELFF
TRBJ1-6 TRBD1 TRBV15 few TGTGCCACCAGCAGAGATCTGAGGGCGGGACAGTCCAATTCACCCCTCCACTTT CATSRDLRAGQSNSPLHF
TRBJ2-1 - TRBV6-2/TRBV6-3 many TGTGCCAGCAGTTTTCGGGGGGCCAACAATGAGCAGTTCTTC CASSFRGANNEQFF
TRBJ1-5 - TRBV20-1 few TGCAGTGCCCGGCAACATAGCAATCAGCCCCAGCATTTT CSARQHSNQPQHF
TRBJ2-5 - TRBV20-1 - TGCAGTGCTAGGTCCGGGGCCGAAGAGACCCAGTACTTC CSARSGAEETQYF
TRBJ2-3 - TRBV20-1 many TGCAGTGCTAGTGAGACTAGCACAGATACGCAGTATTTT CSASETSTDTQYF
TRBJ2-3 TRBD2 TRBV7-2 few TGTGCCAGCAGCTTGACTAGCGGGGCGCAGTATTTT CASSLTSGAQYF
TRBJ2-1 - TRBV7-6 many TGTGCCAGCAGCTTAGACGGATTTAACAATGAGCAGTTCTTC CASSLDGFNNEQFF
TRBJ1-3 TRBD1 TRBV5-6 few TGTGCCAGCAGCTTCGTCCCGGGACAGGGACACACCATATATTTT CASSFVPGQGHTIYF
TRBJ2-1 - TRBV5-1 many TGCGCCAGCAGCGTAGGAGCAGGTTCCTACAATGAGCAGTTCTTC CASSVGAGSYNEQFF
TRBJ2-1 TRBD2 TRBV7-8 many TGTGCCAGCAGCTTGGGGACTAGCGGGGGGGCCCATGAGCAGTTCTTC CASSLGTSGGAHEQFF
TRBJ2-3 - TRBV12-3/TRBV12-4 many TGTGCCAGCAGTTTATCCAGGGCGATAGATACGCAGTATTTT CASSLSRAIDTQYF
TRBJ1-4 - TRBV4-1 many TGCGCCAGCAGCCAAGATAGTAACGACTGGAGCGAAAAACTGTTTTTT CASSQDSNDWSEKLFF
TRBJ1-2 - TRBV20-1 many TGCAGTGCTAGCGAGGGCAGTCAGGTCTCTGGCTACACCTTC CSASEGSQVSGYTF
TRBJ2-3 TRBD2 TRBV5-1 many TGCGCCAGCAGCCCCGGGACTAGCGGGCCATGGGATACGCAGTATTTT CASSPGTSGPWDTQYF
TRBJ2-5 TRBD2 TRBV20-1 - TGCAGTGCTAGCCCGCTAGCGGGGGAAGAGACCCAGTACTTC CSASPLAGEETQYF
TRBJ2-3 - TRBV29-1 many TGCAGCTCTCAACGACAGACCACAGATACGCAGTATTTT CSSQRQTTDTQYF
TRBJ1-1 TRBD1 TRBV9 many TGTGCCAGCAGCCCGTCCGGGACAGGGCCCTTTAGCACTGAAGCTTTCTTT CASSPSGTGPFSTEAFF